Below are 21 T cell receptor beta chains sequenced from a single sample in a study. TCRdb itself ran the reads through MiXCR, one entry per CDR3 protein. Of roughly 15,000 distinct CDR3 sequences in the sample, more than 30% were seen once. The sample was blood. Receptors were obtained from a human donor.

V gene TRBV29-1 combines with J gene TRBJ2-6; D ambiguous. This CDR3 spans 13 amino acids. The ends were cut back, 5 bases at V and 4 bases at J, with 9 bases in the middle. Germline V lookup: CDR1 SQVTM, CDR2 ANQGSEA. CDR3 DNA sequence: TGCAGCGTTCTCGGCGACGGGGCCAACGTCCTGACTTTC. Its protein is CSVLGDGANVLTF.

A word on this clonotype: A much larger clone sits a single nucleotide away, making a read error possible. V and J are TRBV20-1 and TRBJ2-1, with a weak D call TRBD1 (5 bases). The CDR3 contains 13 residues. Per germline, CDR1 DFQATT and CDR2 SNEGSKA (reference sequence). V gave up 4 bases and J gave up 10 bases, with 17 bases separating them. The CDR3 region has the DNA TGCAGTGCTACGGACACAAGGTTTTACGAGCAGTTCTTC. Encoded protein: CSATDTRFYEQFF.

About this clonotype itself: A much larger clone differs by one base, so this may be a read error. The V call is TRBV4-2, the J call TRBJ2-7, with D unresolved. CDR3 size: 12 residues. Germline V lookup: CDR1 LGHNA, CDR2 YNFKEQ. Trimming pared 1 base from V and 7 bases from J, leaving 8 bases between. CDR3 in amino acids: CASSQVANEQYF. The CDR3 DNA follows: TGTGCCAGCAGCCAAGTTGCCAATGAGCAGTACTTC.

The chain carries TRBV4-1 and TRBJ2-7, with D perhaps matching TRBD2 (6 bases). The germline V gene has CDR1 MGHRA and CDR2 YSYEKL. The germline V and J ends were trimmed by 0 bases and 3 bases, with 15 bases remaining between them. CDR3 length equals 16 residues. CDR3 region: CASSQDKPSDFYEQYF. The CDR3 DNA is TGCGCCAGCAGCCAAGATAAACCTAGCGACTTCTACGAGCAGTACTTC.

This clonotype has ten or more counts. V gene TRBV5-1 combines with J gene TRBJ1-6; weak D call: TRBD1 (5 bases). This CDR3 contains 14 residues. Germline V lookup: CDR1 SGHRS, CDR2 YFSETQ. The V gene lost 2 bases and the J gene lost 7 bases, with 10 bases spanning the gap. The CDR3 protein is CASSLGALNSPLHF. DNA of the CDR3: TGCGCCAGCAGCTTAGGGGCTCTCAATTCACCCCTCCACTTT.

The V and J genes are TRBV4-2 and TRBJ2-7, with D unresolved. The V and J ends lost 1 base and 5 bases respectively, with 15 bases between them. The CDR3 length is 15 residues. Germline loops: CDR1 LGHNA, CDR2 YNFKEQ. In DNA, the CDR3 is TGTGCCAGCAGCCAAGGGGATGGGATAAGCCACGAGCAGTACTTC. As protein: CASSQGDGISHEQYF.

By proportion, this clonotype is medium-sized. The gene calls are TRBV4-2 and TRBJ2-1; 7 bases are a match to TRBD1. The germline V gene has CDR1 LGHNA and CDR2 YNFKEQ. The CDR3 loop spans 14 amino acids. Trimming removed 4 bases from V and 10 bases from J; junction bases left unmatched: 10. CDR3 sequence (DNA): TGTGCCAGCAGCCGATCCGGGACAGAGAAGGAGCAGTTCTTC. Its protein product is CASSRSGTEKEQFF.

The chain employs TRBV4-2 and TRBJ2-3; TRBD1 matches at 11 bases. Germline V gene sequence: CDR1 LGHNA, CDR2 YNFKEQ. The ends lost 3 bases at V and 11 bases at J; junction bases unmatched: 13. The CDR3 is 16 residues long. CDR3 residues: CASSQLGQGASNEQYF. CDR3 nucleotide sequence: TGTGCCAGCAGCCAGCTAGGACAGGGGGCCTCAAATGAGCAGTATTTT.

The chain recombines TRBV29-1 with TRBJ2-1, with TRBD2 identical over 9 bases. Germline V lookup: CDR1 SQVTM, CDR2 ANQGSEA. This CDR3 spans 15 amino acids. The junction had 12 bases not matched to a gene; V was cut back by 4 bases and J by 8 bases. CDR3 sequence reads: CSVGPIAGEMDEQFF. The CDR3 DNA reads TGCAGCGTTGGCCCCATAGCGGGAGAAATGGATGAGCAGTTCTTC.

As DNA, the CDR3 is TGTGCCAGCAGCCAAGAGACTAGCGGGACGAGAAACGAGCAGTACTTC. Its protein is CASSQETSGTRNEQYF. The chain employs TRBV4-2 and TRBJ2-7, with 11 bases identical to TRBD2. Germline V gene lookup returns CDR1 LGHNA and CDR2 YNFKEQ. The length of the CDR3 is 16 residues. V dropped 0 bases and J dropped 5; count of bases not matched to a gene: 6.

On this clonotype itself: The missing conserved phenylalanine or tryptophan at the end of this CDR3 makes a read error likely. Because the CDR3's place on the DNA is in doubt, the DNA is left out and the CDR3 is given as listed by TCRdb. The genes are TRBV4-3 and TRBJ2-7. The CDR3 contains 10 residues when both ends are counted. Germline V gene sequence: CDR1 LGHNA, CDR2 YSLEER. CDR3 region: CASSQEAGVT.

This clonotype was counted between two and nine times. The gene calls are TRBV4-2 and TRBJ1-5; D possibly corresponds to TRBD1 (6 bases). V was clipped by 6 bases and J by 0 bases, with 15 bases between them. CDR1 is LGHNA and CDR2 is YNFKEQ in the germline V gene. This CDR3 has 16 residues. DNA for the CDR3: TGTGCCAGCAGTCGATCACAGGGCAATAGCAATCAGCCCCAGCATTTT. Amino acids: CASSRSQGNSNQPQHF.

V and J are TRBV4-2 and TRBJ2-1; TRBD2 agrees at 7 bases. The V gene end was trimmed by 2 bases and the J gene end by 8 bases; junction bases not matched to a gene: 15. Germline V gene data show CDR1 as LGHNA and CDR2 as YNFKEQ. The CDR3 sequence is 17 residues long. DNA of the CDR3: TGTGCCAGCAGCCAACCGTTTGCTGGCGGGAGAGGGGATGAGCAGTTCTTC. As protein: CASSQPFAGGRGDEQFF.

This clonotype has more than one count but fewer than ten. A much bigger clone sits one base away, suggesting this may be a read error. V and J are TRBV6-2 or TRBV6-3 and TRBJ1-5; TRBD1 aligns across 7 bases. The CDR3 consists of 13 residues. The germline V gene encodes CDR1 MNHEY and CDR2 SVGEGT. The CDR3 bases are TGTGCCAGCTCCGACGGGACAGTTCAGCCCCGGCATTTT. Protein product: CASSDGTVQPRHF.

This chain joins TRBV4-3 and TRBJ2-7; TRBD2 matches 8 bases. The J segment lost 6 bases and the V segment lost 0 bases, leaving 19 bases of the junction unmatched. CDR1 is LGHNA, CDR2 YSLEER, per germline. The length of the CDR3 is 19 residues. The CDR3 DNA follows: TGCGCCAGCAGCCAAGAGATCCAGCGGGAGATCTCCGGGGCGGGCGAGCAGTACTTC. This codes for CASSQEIQREISGAGEQYF.

To note about this clonotype: A much more abundant neighbour one base away suggests this may be a read error. This CDR3 is missing its conserved last phenylalanine or tryptophan, likely due to a read error. The gene calls are TRBV4-3 and TRBJ2-3; a possible D gene is TRBD2 (6 bases). Germline values: CDR1 LGHNA, CDR2 YSLEER. Trimming stripped 1 base from V and 2 bases from J, with 7 bases between. There are 14 residues in the CDR3. CDR3 in DNA: TGCGCCAGCAGCCAAGGCGGGGTCACAGATACGCAGTATTTA. Residues: CASSQGGVTDTQYL.

This clonotype has just a few counts. V and J are TRBV10-2 and TRBJ2-1; 9 bases are a match to TRBD2. Per germline, CDR1 WSHSY and CDR2 SAAADI. The CDR3 length is 16 residues. Trimming removed 2 bases from V and 6 bases from J; junction bases left unmatched: 8. The DNA of the CDR3 is TGCGCCAGCAGTGAGACCGGTAGCGGGAGTGCCAATGAGCAGTTCTTC. It specifies CASSETGSGSANEQFF.

There are a few counts of this clonotype. A much larger clone lies one base from this, so it may be a read error. The chain employs TRBV18 and TRBJ2-7; D is uncertain. Trimming took off 4 bases at V and 7 bases at J, with 8 bases between the two ends. This CDR3 spans 11 amino acids. CDR1 is KGHSH, CDR2 LQKENI, per germline. CDR3 nucleotide sequence: TGTGCCAGCTCACGTGACAATGAGCAGTACTTC. This gives the protein CASSRDNEQYF.

To note about this clonotype: A much larger clone lies one base from this, so it may be a read error. The chain links TRBV18 to TRBJ2-1, with D perhaps matching TRBD1 or TRBD2 (5 bases each). Trimming cost V 3 bases and J 0 bases, with 9 bases left between them. This CDR3 region has 15 residues. The germline gives CDR1 KGHSH, CDR2 LQKENI. The CDR3 region has the DNA TGTGCCAGCTCACCGGGGGTTAGCTCCTACAATGAGCAGTTCTTC. It is translated as CASSPGVSSYNEQFF.

Ten or more counts support this clonotype. The chain has TRBV3-2 and TRBJ1-1. TRBV3-2 is a documented pseudogene. CDR3 length: 14 residues. The CDR3 DNA follows: TGTGCCAGCAGCCGCTTGCAGACGAACACTGAAGCTTTCTTT. It translates to CASSRLQTNTEAFF.

The chain joins TRBV20-1 to TRBJ1-2; 9 bases agree with TRBD1. CDR3 length equals 17 residues. V shed 3 bases and J 4 bases; nucleotides not matched to a gene: 15. Germline-derived CDR1 and CDR2 are DFQATT and SNEGSKA (reference sequence). CDR3 nucleotide sequence: TGCAGTGCTAGCAGCCCAAGACAGGGGGGACTTTTCTATGGCTACACCTTC. This encodes CSASSPRQGGLFYGYTF.